Reported below is one TCR beta chain. Per the germline V gene, CDR1 is DFQATT and CDR2 is SNEGSKA (reference sequence). There are 14 residues in the CDR3. This sample is part of a study of monozygotic twins with inflammatory bowel disease. One blood sample of 2 to 2.5 ml was taken from each donor. cDNA for TCRalpha and TCRbeta was amplified by nested PCRs of about 15 then 8 to 10 cycles. Using the 5' RACE reads, TCRdb records one entry per CDR3 protein without DNA. This sample's table reports fewer than 550,000 distinct CDR3 sequences. V usage is TRBV20-1 and J usage is TRBJ2-5; absent DNA, TCRdb's TRBD1 call cannot be checked. The sample was blood. The sequence was collected from a human donor with ulcerative colitis or Crohn's disease, or a healthy co-twin of an affected twin (not recorded which). CDR3 residues: CSASPGHDQETQYF.